These T cell receptor beta chains were read from a single sample in a study of T cells in Graves' hyperthyroidism and ophthalmopathy. TCRdb independently ran MiXCR on the multiplex PCR reads; one entry per CDR3 protein. The sample has around 500,000 distinct CDR3 sequences, about 16% seen once. The sequenced material came from blood. All receptors come from a woman aged 25 to 39 with Graves' ophthalmopathy. Each CDR3 is given with its conserved first and last residue. D genes are given only for firm matches. Not all rows give a size; the values are once, few, many and, for expanded clones, a class.

clone_size: few
d_call: -
v_call: TRBV24-1
j_call: TRBJ1-5
cdr3_nt: TGTGCCACCAGTGGCCGGGGAACCAATCAGCCCCAGCATTTT
cdr3_aa: CATSGRGTNQPQHF

clone_size: -
d_call: TRBD2
v_call: TRBV5-1
j_call: TRBJ2-2
cdr3_nt: TGCGCCAGCAGCTTGGAAAAGGGACTAGCGGCCACCGGGGAGCTGTTTTTT
cdr3_aa: CASSLEKGLAATGELFF

clone_size: -
d_call: -
v_call: TRBV5-1
j_call: TRBJ2-5
cdr3_nt: TGCGCCAGCAGCTTGGGTACCCCGGGAGAGACCCAGTACTTC
cdr3_aa: CASSLGTPGETQYF

clone_size: many
d_call: -
v_call: TRBV2
j_call: TRBJ2-1
cdr3_nt: TGTGCCAGCAGTGGAACTGGCCCCACCCTCGGTGAGCAGTTCTTC
cdr3_aa: CASSGTGPTLGEQFF

clone_size: -
d_call: TRBD2
v_call: TRBV29-1
j_call: TRBJ2-1
cdr3_nt: TGCAGCGTTGAAGTCTCGCGGGAGTCGGGGAATGAGCAGTTCTTC
cdr3_aa: CSVEVSRESGNEQFF

clone_size: -
d_call: TRBD2
v_call: TRBV19
j_call: TRBJ2-1
cdr3_nt: TGTGCCAGTAGGGAAGCGGGAGGAAATGAGCAGTTCTTC
cdr3_aa: CASREAGGNEQFF

clone_size: many
d_call: -
v_call: TRBV7-9
j_call: TRBJ1-5
cdr3_nt: TGTGCCAGCAGCTCCCACAGCAACAATCAGCCCCAGCATTTT
cdr3_aa: CASSSHSNNQPQHF

clone_size: few
d_call: -
v_call: TRBV9
j_call: TRBJ2-3
cdr3_nt: TGTGCCAGCAGCGGGGGGACAACAACAGATACGCAGTATTTT
cdr3_aa: CASSGGTTTDTQYF

clone_size: many
d_call: TRBD1
v_call: TRBV6-2/TRBV6-3
j_call: TRBJ1-1
cdr3_nt: TGTGCCAGCAGTTCCTATGGGACAGGGAACACTGAAGCTTTCTTT
cdr3_aa: CASSSYGTGNTEAFF

clone_size: many
d_call: -
v_call: TRBV5-1
j_call: TRBJ1-3
cdr3_nt: TGCGCCAGCAGCGTACAGGGAACTGGAAACACCATATATTTT
cdr3_aa: CASSVQGTGNTIYF